This T cell receptor beta chain emerged from a study of early T cells in non-severe SARS-CoV-2 infection. Background on the study: Unsorted whole blood bulk RNA was sequenced, with unpaired chains.

Study-level points and caveats: VDJdb matching favored anti-spike CD8 responses, missing private and CD4 specificities.

The V end was cut by 0 bases, the J end by 1 base, with 7 bases between. The CDR3 contains 13 residues. The germline CDR1 and CDR2 sequences are DFQATT and SNEGSKA (reference sequence). This clonotype was recorded at least ten times. Antigen unknown. In the library, individual cDNA molecules carried attached unique molecular identifiers. TCRdb fed the 5' RACE reads into MiXCR, producing one record per CDR3 protein. In the table there are about 56,000 distinct CDR3 sequences, roughly 16% of which are singletons. The V call is TRBV20-1, the J call TRBJ2-7; D unresolved. The sample consisted of whole blood, taken at baseline. The clonotype originates from an adult who was a healthcare worker with PCR-confirmed SARS-CoV-2 infection or an uninfected control (not recorded which). The CDR3 is CSAREGRSYEQYF. CDR3 DNA: TGCAGTGCTAGAGAGGGCAGATCCTACGAGCAGTACTTC.